Reported below is one T cell receptor (beta chain). The repertoire was sequenced with immunoSEQ multiplex PCR; TCRdb's copy has only in-frame clones and lacks some. The profile shows 170,000 or so clones, approximately 92% of them singletons. These data are taken from a study of control samples from healthy donors and cancer patients. Germline-derived CDR1 and CDR2 are SGDLS and YYNGEE. The CDR3 covers 17 residues. Deletions cut 0 bases from V and 0 bases from J, with 13 bases between. The sequenced sample consisted of blood. The sequence came from a man between 25 and 39 years old in good health. The rearrangement links TRBV9 to TRBJ2-1, with D perhaps matching TRBD1 (5 bases). Here the CDR3 reads CASSVGSGKLSYNEQFF. The CDR3 nucleotides are TGTGCCAGCAGCGTAGGCTCAGGGAAGCTCTCCTACAATGAGCAGTTCTTC.